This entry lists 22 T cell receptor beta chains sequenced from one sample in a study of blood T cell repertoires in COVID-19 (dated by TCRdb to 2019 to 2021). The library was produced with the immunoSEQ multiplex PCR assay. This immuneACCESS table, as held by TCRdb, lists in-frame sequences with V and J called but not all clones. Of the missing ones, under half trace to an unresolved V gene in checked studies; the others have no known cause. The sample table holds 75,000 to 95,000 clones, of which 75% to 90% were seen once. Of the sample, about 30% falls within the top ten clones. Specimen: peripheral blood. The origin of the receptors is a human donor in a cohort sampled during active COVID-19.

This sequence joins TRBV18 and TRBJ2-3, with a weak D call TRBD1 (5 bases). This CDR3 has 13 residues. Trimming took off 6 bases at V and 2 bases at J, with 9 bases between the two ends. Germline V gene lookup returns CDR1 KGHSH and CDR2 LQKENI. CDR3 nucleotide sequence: TGTGCCAGCTCCCGACAGACCACAGATACGCAGTATTTT. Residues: CASSRQTTDTQYF. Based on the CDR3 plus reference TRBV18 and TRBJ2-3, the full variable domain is NAGVMQNPRHLVRRRGQEARLRCSPMKGHSHVYWYRQLPEEGLKFMVYLQKENIIDESGMPKERFSAEFPKEGPSILRIQQVVRGDSAAYFCASSRQTTDTQYFGPGTRLTVL.

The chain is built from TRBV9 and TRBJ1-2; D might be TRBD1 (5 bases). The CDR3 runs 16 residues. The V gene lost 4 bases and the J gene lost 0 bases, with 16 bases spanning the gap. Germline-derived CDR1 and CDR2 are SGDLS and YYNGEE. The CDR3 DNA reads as TGTGCCAGCAGCCCCTTCGGCAGGGAAACTAACTATGGCTACACCTTC. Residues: CASSPFGRETNYGYTF.

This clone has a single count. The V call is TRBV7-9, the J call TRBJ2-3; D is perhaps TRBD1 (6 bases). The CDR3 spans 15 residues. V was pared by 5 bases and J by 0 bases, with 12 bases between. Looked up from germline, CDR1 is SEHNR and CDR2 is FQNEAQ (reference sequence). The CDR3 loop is CASSPRGGSTDTQYF. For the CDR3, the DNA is TGTGCCAGCAGCCCGCGAGGGGGAAGCACAGATACGCAGTATTTT. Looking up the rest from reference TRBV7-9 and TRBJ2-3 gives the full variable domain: DTGVSQNPRHKITKRGQNVTFRCDPISEHNRLYWYRQTLGQGPEFLTYFQNEAQLEKSRLLSDRFSAERPKGSFSTLEIQRTEQGDSAMYLCASSPRGGSTDTQYFGPGTRLTVL.

In DNA form, the CDR3 reads TGTGCCAGCAGCTTCAGGGGCCTTCGGCCCCAGCATTTT. It yields the protein CASSFRGLRPQHF. This rearrangement joins TRBV3-1 (or the pseudogene TRBV3-2) to TRBJ1-5, with D possibly being TRBD1 (6 bases). V was pared by 5 bases and J by 9 bases, with 14 bases between. The CDR3 is made up of 13 amino acids. CDR1 LGHDT and CDR2 YNNKEL come from the germline V gene (reference sequence).

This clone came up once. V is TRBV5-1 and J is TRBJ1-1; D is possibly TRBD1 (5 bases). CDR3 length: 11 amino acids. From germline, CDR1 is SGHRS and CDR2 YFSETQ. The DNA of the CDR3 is TGCGCAAGTCAGGGAGGGACTGAAGCTTTCTTT. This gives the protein CASQGGTEAFF.

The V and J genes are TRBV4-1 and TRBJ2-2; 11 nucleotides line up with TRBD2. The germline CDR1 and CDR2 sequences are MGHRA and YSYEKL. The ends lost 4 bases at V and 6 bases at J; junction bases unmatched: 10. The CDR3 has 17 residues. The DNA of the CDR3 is TGCGCCAGCAGCCGACCCGTTACTAGCGGGGGATCCGGGGAGCTGTTTTTT. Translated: CASSRPVTSGGSGELFF.

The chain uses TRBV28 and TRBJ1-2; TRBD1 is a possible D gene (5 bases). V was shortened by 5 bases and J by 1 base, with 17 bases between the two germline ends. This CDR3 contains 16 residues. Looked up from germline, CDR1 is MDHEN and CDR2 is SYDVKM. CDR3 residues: CASSLPGAGFNYGYTF. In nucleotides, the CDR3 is TGTGCCAGCAGTCTCCCTGGAGCAGGGTTTAACTATGGCTACACCTTC.

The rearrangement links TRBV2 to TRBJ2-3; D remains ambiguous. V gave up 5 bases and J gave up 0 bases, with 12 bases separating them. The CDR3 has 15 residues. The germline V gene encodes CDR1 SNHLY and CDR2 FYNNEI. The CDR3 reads CASSPNGFSTDTQYF. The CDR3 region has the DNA TGTGCCAGCAGTCCCAATGGCTTTAGCACAGATACGCAGTATTTT. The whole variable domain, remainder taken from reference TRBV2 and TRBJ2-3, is EPEVTQTPSHQVTQMGQEVILRCVPISNHLYFYWYRQILGQKVEFLVSFYNNEISEKSEIFDDQFSVERPDGSNFTLKIRSTKLEDSAMYFCASSPNGFSTDTQYFGPGTRLTVL.

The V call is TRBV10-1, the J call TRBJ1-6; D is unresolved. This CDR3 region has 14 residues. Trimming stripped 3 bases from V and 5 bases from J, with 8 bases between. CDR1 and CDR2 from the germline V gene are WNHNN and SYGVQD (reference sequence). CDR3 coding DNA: TGCGCCAGCAGTGAAGGCGGCAATAATTCACCCCTCCACTTT. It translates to CASSEGGNNSPLHF.

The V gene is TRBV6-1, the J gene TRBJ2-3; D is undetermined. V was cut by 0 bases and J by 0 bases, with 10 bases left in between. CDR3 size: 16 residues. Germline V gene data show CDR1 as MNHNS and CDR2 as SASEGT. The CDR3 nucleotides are TGTGCCAGCAGTGAAGCGGGCAGGTCGAGCACAGATACGCAGTATTTT. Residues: CASSEAGRSSTDTQYF.

The CDR3 DNA sequence: TGCGCCAGCAGGAGCGGGGGGGCTTCCCGCAGCACAGATACGCAGTATTTT. It encodes CASRSGGASRSTDTQYF. The chain joins TRBV5-1 to TRBJ2-3; TRBD2 matches at 10 bases. The CDR3 is made up of 17 amino acids. V was clipped by 5 bases and J by 0 bases; unmatched bases: 9. The germline V gene encodes CDR1 SGHRS and CDR2 YFSETQ.

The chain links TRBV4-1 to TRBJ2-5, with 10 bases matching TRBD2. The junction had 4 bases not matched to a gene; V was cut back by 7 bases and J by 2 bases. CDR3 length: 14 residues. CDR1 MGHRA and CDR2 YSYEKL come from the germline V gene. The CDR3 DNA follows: TGCGCCAGCACGCAAGCGGGGGGGCAAGAGACCCAGTACTTC. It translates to CASTQAGGQETQYF.

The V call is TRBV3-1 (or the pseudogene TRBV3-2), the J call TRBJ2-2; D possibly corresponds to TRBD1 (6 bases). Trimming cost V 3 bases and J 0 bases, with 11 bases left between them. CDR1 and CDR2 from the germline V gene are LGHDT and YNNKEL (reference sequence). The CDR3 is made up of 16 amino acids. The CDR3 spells CASSQNTGTNTGELFF. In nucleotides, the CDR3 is TGTGCCAGCAGCCAGAATACAGGGACGAACACCGGGGAGCTGTTTTTT.

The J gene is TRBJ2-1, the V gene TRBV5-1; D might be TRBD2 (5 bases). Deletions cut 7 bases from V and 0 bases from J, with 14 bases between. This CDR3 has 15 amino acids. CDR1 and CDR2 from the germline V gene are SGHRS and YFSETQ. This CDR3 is CASFKEGSSYNEQFF. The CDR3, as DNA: TGCGCCAGCTTCAAAGAGGGAAGCTCCTACAATGAGCAGTTCTTC.

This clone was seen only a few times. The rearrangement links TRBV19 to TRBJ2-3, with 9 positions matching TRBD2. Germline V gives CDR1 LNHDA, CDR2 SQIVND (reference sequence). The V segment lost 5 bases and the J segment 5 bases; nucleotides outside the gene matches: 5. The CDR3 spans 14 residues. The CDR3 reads CASSPAGGQDTQYF. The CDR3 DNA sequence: TGTGCCAGTAGTCCAGCGGGGGGTCAAGATACGCAGTATTTT.

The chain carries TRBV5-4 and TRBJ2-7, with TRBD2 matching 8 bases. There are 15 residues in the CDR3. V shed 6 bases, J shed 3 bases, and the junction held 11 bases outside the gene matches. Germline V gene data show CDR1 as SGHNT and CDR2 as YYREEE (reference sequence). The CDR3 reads CASTRDRGGFYEQYF. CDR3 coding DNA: TGTGCCAGCACTCGGGATCGCGGGGGGTTCTACGAGCAGTACTTC.

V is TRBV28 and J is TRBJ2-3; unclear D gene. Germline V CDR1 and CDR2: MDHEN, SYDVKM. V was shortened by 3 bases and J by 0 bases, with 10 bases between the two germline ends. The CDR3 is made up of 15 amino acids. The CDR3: CASSFGQVSTDTQYF. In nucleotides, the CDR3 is TGTGCCAGCAGTTTCGGCCAGGTTAGCACAGATACGCAGTATTTT.

As DNA, the CDR3 is TGTGCCAGCAGCTTAGTGAGTAGCGGACGGTTGAACACTGAAGCTTTCTTT. It specifies CASSLVSSGRLNTEAFF. The chain has TRBV11-3 and TRBJ1-1; D is unclear. Germline V gene lookup returns CDR1 SGHNT and CDR2 YENEEA. The V and J ends lost 1 base and 0 bases respectively, with 15 bases between them. The CDR3 has 17 residues. The full variable domain, rest sourced from reference TRBV11-3 and TRBJ1-1, is EAGVVQSPRYKIIEKKQPVAFWCNPISGHNTLYWYLQNLGQGPELLIRYENEEAVDDSQLPKDRFSAERLKGVDSTLKIQPAELGDSAVYLCASSLVSSGRLNTEAFFGQGTRLTVV.

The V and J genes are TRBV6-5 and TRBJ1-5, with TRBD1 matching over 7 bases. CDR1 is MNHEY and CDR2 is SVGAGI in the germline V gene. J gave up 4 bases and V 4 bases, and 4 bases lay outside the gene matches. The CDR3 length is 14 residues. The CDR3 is CASSSGGRNQPQHF. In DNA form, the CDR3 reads TGTGCCAGCAGTTCAGGGGGACGGAATCAGCCCCAGCATTTT.

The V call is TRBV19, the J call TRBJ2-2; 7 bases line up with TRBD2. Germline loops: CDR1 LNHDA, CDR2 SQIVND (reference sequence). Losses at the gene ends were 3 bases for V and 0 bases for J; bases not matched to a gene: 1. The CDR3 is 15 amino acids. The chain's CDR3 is CASSIGTTNTGELFF. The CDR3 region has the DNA TGTGCCAGTAGTATTGGGACTACGAACACCGGGGAGCTGTTTTTT.

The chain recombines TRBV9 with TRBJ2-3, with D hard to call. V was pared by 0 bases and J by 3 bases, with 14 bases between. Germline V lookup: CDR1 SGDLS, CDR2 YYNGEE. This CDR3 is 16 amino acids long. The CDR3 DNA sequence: TGTGCCAGCAGCGTAGGGGTAGGCGAGGTGACAGATACGCAGTATTTT. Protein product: CASSVGVGEVTDTQYF.

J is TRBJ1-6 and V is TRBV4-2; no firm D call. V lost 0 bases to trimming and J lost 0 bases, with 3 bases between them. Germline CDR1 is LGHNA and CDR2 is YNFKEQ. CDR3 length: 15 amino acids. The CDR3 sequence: CASSQESSYNSPLHF. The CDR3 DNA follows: TGTGCCAGCAGCCAAGAGAGCTCCTATAATTCACCCCTCCACTTT.